These 32 T cell receptor beta chains originate from one sample sequenced in a study of chemoradiotherapy in HPV16-positive cancers (dated by TCRdb to between 2021 and 2023). The library was generated by the immunoSEQ multiplex PCR assay. What TCRdb holds here is the immuneACCESS table cut down to in-frame rearrangements. Part of the clones is not present; checked against another copy, under half of the missing clones reflect an unresolved V gene, and the others are unexplained. The sample table shows 5,500 to 7,000 clones, and over 60% are seen once. Jointly, the top ten make up less than 40% of the sample. The specimen was collected from a patient who underwent chemoradiotherapy. The source is a human donor with HPV-associated anogenital cancer.

This clone was found a few times. The chain is built from TRBV5-1 and TRBJ2-5, with D perhaps TRBD1 (5 bases). V was shortened by 0 bases and J by 5 bases, with 8 bases between the two germline ends. This CDR3 comprises 13 residues. The germline V gene encodes CDR1 SGHRS and CDR2 YFSETQ. The CDR3 nucleotides are TGCGCCAGCAGCTTGGATGGGGCGGAGACCCAGTACTTC. Its translation is CASSLDGAETQYF. Using reference TRBV5-1 and TRBJ2-5 for the parts outside the CDR3, the full variable domain is KAGVTQTPRYLIKTRGQQVTLSCSPISGHRSVSWYQQTPGQGLQFLFEYFSETQRNKGNFPGRFSGRQFSNSRSEMNVSTLELGDSALYLCASSLDGAETQYFGPGTRLLVL.

The V gene is TRBV5-1, the J gene TRBJ1-5, with no clear D. The CDR3 runs 15 residues. Trimming removed 1 base at V and 0 bases at J, with 8 bases between. Germline lookup yields CDR1 SGHRS and CDR2 YFSETQ. The CDR3 bases are TGCGCCAGCAGCTTGAACGGGAATAGCAATCAGCCCCAGCATTTT. As protein: CASSLNGNSNQPQHF.

The chain joins TRBV20-1 to TRBJ2-5; D call uncertain. The CDR3 length is 11 residues. V gave up 0 bases and J gave up 7 bases, with 6 bases separating them. Germline loops: CDR1 DFQATT, CDR2 SNEGSKA (reference sequence). This CDR3 reads CSARDERTQYF. CDR3 coding DNA: TGCAGTGCTAGAGATGAGAGGACCCAGTACTTC.

This clone was seen only a few times. The CDR3 reads CASSLEAGTEYF. CDR3 in DNA: TGCGCCAGCAGCTTGGAGGCCGGGACGGAGTATTTT. The chain carries TRBV5-1 and TRBJ2-3, with D perhaps matching TRBD1 or TRBD2 (5 bases each). The CDR3 sequence is 12 residues long. The V end lost 0 bases, the J end lost 13 bases, and 12 bases lay between the germline ends. Germline values: CDR1 SGHRS, CDR2 YFSETQ. Full variable domain (rest looked up from reference TRBV5-1 and TRBJ2-3): KAGVTQTPRYLIKTRGQQVTLSCSPISGHRSVSWYQQTPGQGLQFLFEYFSETQRNKGNFPGRFSGRQFSNSRSEMNVSTLELGDSALYLCASSLEAGTEYFGPGTRLTVL.

V is TRBV18 and J is TRBJ1-1; D possibly corresponds to TRBD1 (5 bases). V was pared by 6 bases and J by 1 base, with 9 bases between. Looked up from germline, CDR1 is KGHSH and CDR2 is LQKENI. The length of the CDR3 is 13 residues. The CDR3 sequence: CASSDGQNTEAFF. In nucleotides, the CDR3 is TGTGCCAGCTCGGACGGACAGAACACTGAAGCTTTCTTT. Filled out from reference TRBV18 and TRBJ1-1, the complete variable domain reads NAGVMQNPRHLVRRRGQEARLRCSPMKGHSHVYWYRQLPEEGLKFMVYLQKENIIDESGMPKERFSAEFPKEGPSILRIQQVVRGDSAAYFCASSDGQNTEAFFGQGTRLTVV.

The chain combines TRBV30 with TRBJ2-7, with D tentatively TRBD1 (5 bases). The CDR3 is 13 residues long. V lost 2 bases, J lost 0 bases, and 8 bases lay in between. Germline V CDR1 and CDR2: GTSNPN, SVGIG (reference sequence). Here the CDR3 reads CAWSRGSSYEQYF. The CDR3 nucleotides are TGTGCCTGGAGTAGGGGTAGCTCCTACGAGCAGTACTTC.

The genes are TRBV20-1 and TRBJ1-2; 8 nucleotides line up with TRBD1. The length of the CDR3 is 11 residues. Germline CDR1 is DFQATT and CDR2 is SNEGSKA (reference sequence). After removal of 5 bases from V and 6 bases from J, the junction contained 2 bases not matched to a gene. The CDR3 DNA sequence: TGCAGTGCTGTACAGGGGGATGGCTACACCTTC. Amino acid sequence: CSAVQGDGYTF.

This clone has only one observation. The chain links TRBV4-1 to TRBJ2-5, with unresolved D. Trimming stripped 1 base from V and 1 base from J, with 7 bases between. From germline, CDR1 is MGHRA and CDR2 YSYEKL. This CDR3 has 14 residues. The DNA of the CDR3 is TGCGCCAGCAGCCAAGCTCTACTCCAAGAGACCCAGTACTTC. It is translated as CASSQALLQETQYF.

CDR3 sequence (DNA): TGTGCCAGCAGCTTAAGAGGGGATGAGCAGTTCTTC. It is translated as CASSLRGDEQFF. The V and J genes are TRBV7-2 and TRBJ2-1; D may match TRBD1 or TRBD2 (5 bases each). The V and J ends lost 2 bases and 8 bases respectively, with 7 bases between them. There are 12 residues in the CDR3. Per germline, CDR1 SGHTA and CDR2 FQGNSA.

The V gene is TRBV7-8, the J gene TRBJ1-5; no definite D call. V gave up 1 base and J gave up 1 base, with 11 bases separating them. The CDR3 is 16 residues long. Germline V gives CDR1 SGHVS, CDR2 FQNEAQ. The CDR3 reads CASSLVRTTSNQPQHF. CDR3 nucleotides: TGTGCCAGCAGCTTAGTTCGGACGACAAGCAATCAGCCCCAGCATTTT. Filled out from reference TRBV7-8 and TRBJ1-5, the complete variable domain reads GAGVSQSPRYKVAKRGQDVALRCDPISGHVSLFWYQQALGQGPEFLTYFQNEAQLDKSGLPSDRFFAERPEGSVSTLKIQRTQQEDSAVYLCASSLVRTTSNQPQHFGDGTRLSIL.

The CDR3 bases are TGCGCCAGCAGCTTATACAAATCCTACGAGCAGTACTTC. It is translated as CASSLYKSYEQYF. V is TRBV5-1 and J is TRBJ2-7; D is unresolved. Germline CDR1 and CDR2: SGHRS and YFSETQ. V gave up 2 bases and J gave up 1 base, with 7 bases separating them. This CDR3 has 13 amino acids.

V usage is TRBV7-9 and J usage is TRBJ2-1; no clear D gene. CDR3 length: 14 amino acids. The germline gives CDR1 SEHNR, CDR2 FQNEAQ (reference sequence). V dropped 1 base and J dropped 9 bases, with 13 bases sitting between them. The CDR3 DNA reads as TGTGCCAGCAGCTTAGGGCCCCGCGTTACTGAGCAGTTCTTC. This translates into CASSLGPRVTEQFF.

V is TRBV10-3 and J is TRBJ1-2, with D possibly TRBD1 on 6 matching bases. Germline lookup yields CDR1 ENHRY and CDR2 SYGVKD. Between the trimmed V and J ends, which lost 7 bases and 4 bases, there was a span of 16 bases. This CDR3 is 14 amino acids long. In DNA form, the CDR3 reads TGTGCCATCACCCGAGAGGGGGTAGGCTATGGCTACACCTTC. Protein sequence: CAITREGVGYGYTF.

This rearrangement joins TRBV7-9 to TRBJ2-1; D uncertain. Germline V gene sequence: CDR1 SEHNR, CDR2 FQNEAQ (reference sequence). The CDR3 covers 15 residues. V lost 1 base and J lost 5, with 12 bases in between. The DNA of the CDR3 is TGTGCCAGCAGCTTAGTAACGGGCCAAAACAATGAGCAGTTCTTC. It codes for CASSLVTGQNNEQFF. Combining the CDR3 with reference TRBV7-9 and TRBJ2-1 gives the whole variable domain DTGVSQNPRHKITKRGQNVTFRCDPISEHNRLYWYRQTLGQGPEFLTYFQNEAQLEKSRLLSDRFSAERPKGSFSTLEIQRTEQGDSAMYLCASSLVTGQNNEQFFGPGTRLTVL.

This clone was found a few times. The V call is TRBV7-2, the J call TRBJ1-2, with no clear D. Germline V gene data show CDR1 as SGHTA and CDR2 as FQGNSA. The CDR3 is 15 residues long. Trimming cost V 3 bases and J 2 bases, with 13 bases left between them. In DNA form, the CDR3 reads TGTGCCAGCAGCTTTATTAGCCAGACCAACTATGGCTACACCTTC. Translated: CASSFISQTNYGYTF.

The chain couples TRBV16 to TRBJ1-4; D call uncertain. The germline V gene encodes CDR1 KGHSY and CDR2 FQNENV. V was trimmed by 2 bases and J by 2 bases, leaving 9 bases between them. The CDR3 covers 15 residues. DNA for the CDR3: TGTGCCAGCAGCCAAGACGGTTTGACTAATGAAAAACTGTTTTTT. Its protein is CASSQDGLTNEKLFF.

The V call is TRBV7-8, the J call TRBJ2-5; D is possibly TRBD1 (9 bases). Trimming left V 5 bases short and J 11 bases short, with 24 bases between. Germline assignment: CDR1 SGHVS and CDR2 FQNEAQ. The CDR3 contains 15 residues. In DNA form, the CDR3 reads TGTGCCAGCAGCCAAATACAGGGGGCGCAGCGGGAGCAGTACTTC. It encodes CASSQIQGAQREQYF.

V gene TRBV19 combines with J gene TRBJ2-3, with 8 bases that match TRBD2. The CDR3 covers 17 residues. Germline CDR1 is LNHDA and CDR2 is SQIVND (reference sequence). Losses at the gene ends were 3 bases for V and 6 bases for J; bases not matched to a gene: 14. This CDR3 is CASSIPAGATTGDTQYF. The CDR3 DNA follows: TGTGCCAGTAGTATTCCAGCGGGGGCAACCACGGGGGATACGCAGTATTTT.

The gene calls are TRBV11-2 and TRBJ1-2; D is undetermined. The CDR3 runs to 15 residues. Trimming shortened V by 3 bases and J by 6 bases, and 17 bases separated the two germline ends. Germline loops: CDR1 SGHAT, CDR2 FQNNGV. DNA for the CDR3: TGTGCCAGCAGCTTCGCCACCCAGAGTTCCGATGGCTACACCTTC. Translation gives CASSFATQSSDGYTF.

The chain employs TRBV7-6 and TRBJ2-2; TRBD2 agrees at 9 bases. The CDR3 spans 19 residues. Losses at the gene ends were 6 bases for V and 6 bases for J; bases not matched to a gene: 20. CDR1 is SGHVS, CDR2 FNYEAQ, per germline. The CDR3 is CASRVRVAGESIVPGELFF. The CDR3, as DNA: TGTGCCAGCAGAGTAAGGGTAGCGGGGGAGTCTATTGTACCCGGGGAGCTGTTTTTT.

The CDR3 DNA follows: TGTGCCAGTAGTATTTCCGGGATTCCCAATCAGCCCCAGCATTTT. Encoded protein: CASSISGIPNQPQHF. V gene TRBV19 combines with J gene TRBJ1-5; D ambiguous. V dropped 3 bases and J dropped 3 bases, with 12 bases sitting between them. Germline loops: CDR1 LNHDA, CDR2 SQIVND (reference sequence). This CDR3 is built from 15 residues.

The rearrangement joins TRBV10-2 to TRBJ2-7; either TRBD1 or TRBD2 may fit D (5 bases each). The CDR3 sequence is 14 residues long. Trimming took 7 bases from V and 0 from J, leaving 13 bases between them. Germline CDR1 WSHSY, CDR2 SAAADI. As DNA, the CDR3 is TGCGCCAGCATCGGGGCGATGGGCTCCTACGAGCAGTACGTC. Residues: CASIGAMGSYEQYV.

This chain uses TRBV15 with TRBJ2-2; D is undetermined. V was clipped by 0 bases and J by 3 bases, with 14 bases between them. Germline V gene data show CDR1 as LNHNV and CDR2 as YYDKDF (reference sequence). The CDR3 runs 17 residues. CDR3 sequence: CATSRDSGMTDTGELFF. The CDR3 nucleotides are TGTGCCACCAGCAGAGATTCGGGTATGACCGACACCGGGGAGCTGTTTTTT.

V usage is TRBV25-1 and J usage is TRBJ1-4, with D maybe TRBD1 (6 bases). The CDR3 sequence is 14 residues long. The germline V and J ends were trimmed by 5 bases and 8 bases, with 15 bases remaining between them. Germline CDR1 reads MGHDK; CDR2 reads SYGVNS. The CDR3 region is CASSYHRAGEKLFF. The CDR3 DNA reads TGTGCCAGCAGTTATCACAGGGCGGGGGAAAAACTGTTTTTT.

In this sample, this clone turned up a few times. The chain employs TRBV27 and TRBJ2-1, with D maybe TRBD2 (6 bases). The CDR3 loop spans 14 amino acids. Germline V lookup: CDR1 MNHEY, CDR2 SMNVEV (reference sequence). Trimming cost V 7 bases and J 7 bases, with 17 bases left between them. CDR3: CASTLEGGVNEQFF. The CDR3 DNA reads as TGTGCCAGCACCTTGGAGGGTGGGGTAAATGAGCAGTTCTTC.

The J gene is TRBJ2-1, the V gene TRBV7-6, with D possibly TRBD2 on 5 matching bases. The CDR3 runs to 16 residues. V was clipped by 1 base and J by 7 bases, with 17 bases between them. Germline CDR1 is SGHVS and CDR2 is FNYEAQ. The CDR3 is CASSLDAGVVLNEQFF. CDR3 sequence (DNA): TGTGCCAGCAGCTTAGATGCCGGGGTTGTCCTTAATGAGCAGTTCTTC.

This clone was observed a handful of times. The chain links TRBV11-2 to TRBJ1-6; D not certain. CDR1 is SGHAT and CDR2 is FQNNGV in the germline V gene. The CDR3 sequence is 13 residues long. Trimming cost V 5 bases and J 8 bases, with 10 bases left between them. CDR3: CASSLAPYSPLHF. Written as DNA, the CDR3 is TGTGCCAGCAGCCTGGCGCCGTATTCACCCCTCCACTTT.

The chain recombines TRBV5-1 with TRBJ2-5; D perhaps matches TRBD1 (6 bases). V was clipped by 2 bases and J by 1 base, with 9 bases between them. Germline V CDR1 and CDR2: SGHRS, YFSETQ. The CDR3 runs to 14 residues. CDR3 nucleotides: TGCGCCAGCAGCTTTCAGGGGCGCCAAGAGACCCAGTACTTC. Protein: CASSFQGRQETQYF.

V gene TRBV11-2 combines with J gene TRBJ1-1; no definite D call. CDR1 SGHAT and CDR2 FQNNGV come from the germline V gene. The CDR3 is made up of 15 amino acids. Trimming took 0 bases from V and 0 from J, leaving 8 bases between them. CDR3 coding DNA: TGTGCCAGCAGCTTAGAATACAGCCTGAACACTGAAGCTTTCTTT. Translating gives CASSLEYSLNTEAFF.

The genes are TRBV10-3 and TRBJ1-5; a weak D match, TRBD1 (5 bases). The CDR3 contains 15 residues. V lost 3 bases and J lost 4, with 13 bases in between. Looked up from germline, CDR1 is ENHRY and CDR2 is SYGVKD. The CDR3 sequence: CAISEGGASNQPQHF. Written as DNA, the CDR3 is TGTGCCATCAGTGAAGGCGGGGCAAGTAATCAGCCCCAGCATTTT.

V usage is TRBV7-7 and J usage is TRBJ2-1; no definite D call. Trimming cost V 0 bases and J 5 bases, with 5 bases left between them. The germline V gene encodes CDR1 SSHAT and CDR2 FNYEAQ (reference sequence). The CDR3 totals 13 residues. The CDR3 is CASSLAEHNEQFF. CDR3 bases: TGTGCCAGCAGCTTAGCAGAACACAATGAGCAGTTCTTC.

The chain recombines TRBV19 with TRBJ2-5, with D possibly TRBD1 on 7 matching bases. CDR1 and CDR2 (germline): LNHDA, SQIVND (reference sequence). The CDR3 has 15 amino acids. The V gene lost 1 base and the J gene lost 3 bases, with 12 bases spanning the gap. The CDR3 bases are TGTGCCAGTAGTATAGGCGGGACAGAAAAAGAGACCCAGTACTTC. This sequence encodes CASSIGGTEKETQYF.